The next 22 T cell receptor beta chains were all read from a single sample in a study of patients and donors after allogeneic stem cell transplantation. TCRdb reanalysed the RT-PCR reads using MiXCR and keeps one entry per CDR3 protein. This table holds roughly 940,000 distinct CDR3 sequences, approximately 19% found once. Sequencing was done on a sample of blood, either unsorted or a sorted T cell fraction (not recorded which). The receptors shown here come from a human donor who was either an allogeneic HSCT recipient or a stem cell or donor lymphocyte infusion donor (not recorded which). It is not recorded whose cells these are; they may come from a transplant donor.

This chain connects TRBV7-3 to TRBJ2-1; 7 bases map to TRBD2. Germline V gene sequence: CDR1 SGHTA, CDR2 FQGTGA. The J segment lost 0 bases and the V segment lost 3 bases, leaving 8 bases of the junction unmatched. The CDR3 is 17 amino acids. The CDR3 region is CASSFDGGSSSYNEQFF. The CDR3 coding sequence is TGTGCCAGCAGCTTCGATGGCGGGAGCAGCTCCTACAATGAGCAGTTCTTC.

The V and J genes are TRBV2 and TRBJ2-2; 10 nucleotides align to TRBD1. With V trimmed by 4 bases and J by 6 bases, 5 bases remained unmatched. There are 15 residues in the CDR3. Germline values: CDR1 SNHLY, CDR2 FYNNEI. The CDR3 sequence is CASSGTGQGAGELFF. Here the CDR3 DNA reads TGTGCCAGCAGTGGTACAGGACAGGGGGCCGGGGAGCTGTTTTTT.

The rearrangement joins TRBV24-1 to TRBJ2-1; 10 nucleotides align to TRBD2. This CDR3 region has 16 residues. CDR1 KGHDR and CDR2 SFDVKD come from the germline V gene. V shed 4 bases and J 6 bases; nucleotides not matched to a gene: 8. The CDR3 spells CATSDSSGRAFNEQFF. CDR3 bases: TGTGCCACCAGTGACAGCAGCGGGAGGGCGTTCAATGAGCAGTTCTTC.

This rearrangement joins TRBV12-5 to TRBJ2-6; D call uncertain. The V gene's germline CDR1 is LGHNT and CDR2 FRNRAP. V was shortened by 5 bases and J by 0 bases, with 8 bases between the two germline ends. The CDR3 length is 15 residues. The CDR3 region is CASGPGYSGANVLTF. The CDR3 DNA follows: TGTGCTAGTGGTCCGGGCTACTCTGGGGCCAACGTCCTGACTTTC.

The chain is built from TRBV6-2 or TRBV6-3 and TRBJ2-1, with D tentatively TRBD1 (5 bases). V was clipped by 9 bases and J by 0 bases, with 18 bases between them. This CDR3 has 16 residues. From germline, CDR1 is MNHEY and CDR2 SVGEGT. The CDR3 is CASRADISSSYNEQFF. CDR3 sequence (DNA): TGTGCCAGTAGGGCGGACATATCGAGCTCCTACAATGAGCAGTTCTTC.

This clonotype was found a few times. The chain recombines TRBV5-4 with TRBJ2-5; 12 bases match TRBD1. The CDR3 length is 15 residues. V dropped 4 bases and J dropped 5; count of bases not matched to a gene: 6. The V gene's germline CDR1 is SGHNT and CDR2 YYREEE (reference sequence). CDR3 DNA: TGTGCCAGCAGCCTGGGACAGGGGGCTGCGGAGACCCAGTACTTC. Its protein is CASSLGQGAAETQYF.

This clonotype was seen many times. The V and J genes are TRBV7-2 and TRBJ2-3, with 7 bases matching TRBD1. V shed 0 bases and J 1 base; nucleotides not matched to a gene: 4. There are 16 residues in the CDR3. Germline assignment: CDR1 SGHTA and CDR2 FQGNSA. The CDR3 region is CASSLASGQGTDTQYF. The CDR3 nucleotides are TGTGCCAGCAGCTTAGCGTCAGGACAGGGCACAGATACGCAGTATTTT.

Details on this clonotype: It may be a read error: a sequence one base away is much more abundant. The rearrangement joins TRBV12-3 or TRBV12-4 to TRBJ2-1; 8 bases are shared with TRBD2. This CDR3 has 12 residues. J was trimmed by 9 bases and V by 9 bases; bases with no gene match: 7. The DNA for the CDR3 is TGTGCCAGTGGGACTAGATTTTCTGAGCAGTTCTTC. Amino acid sequence: CASGTRFSEQFF.

This clonotype was seen more than once but under ten times. The CDR3: CASWPGEAPSYGYTF. For the CDR3, the DNA is TGTGCGAGCTGGCCAGGGGAAGCTCCTAGCTATGGCTACACCTTC. The rearrangement uses TRBV5-4 and TRBJ1-2; possibly TRBD1 for D (6 bases). The germline V gene encodes CDR1 SGHNT and CDR2 YYREEE (reference sequence). The CDR3 consists of 15 residues.

J is TRBJ1-1 and V is TRBV6-5; possible D gene TRBD1, 5 bases. Germline lookup yields CDR1 MNHEY and CDR2 SVGAGI. The CDR3 length is 14 residues. Trimming removed 2 bases from V and 5 bases from J, with 12 bases in between. CDR3 region: CASSYGEGLTEAFF. Written as DNA, the CDR3 is TGTGCCAGCAGTTACGGAGAGGGGCTAACTGAAGCTTTCTTT.

The genes are TRBV12-3 or TRBV12-4 and TRBJ1-6, with a possible D match to TRBD1 (5 bases). The CDR3 contains 19 residues. V was pared by 5 bases and J by 4 bases, with 24 bases between. In DNA form, the CDR3 reads TGTGCCAGCAGTCGCCGGGGGGGAGGGGATCCCCTTTATAATTCACCCCTCCACTTT. Translation gives CASSRRGGGDPLYNSPLHF.

This clonotype was seen more than once but under ten times. V gene TRBV29-1 combines with J gene TRBJ2-4; D may be TRBD2 (7 bases). CDR1 SQVTM and CDR2 ANQGSEA come from the germline V gene. V gave up 4 bases and J gave up 0 bases, with 13 bases separating them. The CDR3 totals 15 residues. CDR3 sequence: CSVARGGTAKNIQYF. The CDR3 region has the DNA TGCAGCGTTGCGAGGGGGGGCACAGCCAAAAACATTCAGTACTTC.

This clonotype was seen a handful of times. This rearrangement joins TRBV7-6 to TRBJ1-1; the match to TRBD1 covers 7 bases. CDR3 size: 15 residues. Germline trimming cut 2 bases from V and 5 bases from J; bases unmatched to any gene: 8. Germline V gives CDR1 SGHVS, CDR2 FNYEAQ. This CDR3 reads CASSLRNQGGTEAFF. CDR3 nucleotide sequence: TGTGCCAGCAGCTTACGAAACCAGGGGGGTACTGAAGCTTTCTTT.

V and J are TRBV7-9 and TRBJ2-3; possibly TRBD2 for D (5 bases). This CDR3 contains 17 residues. Germline CDR1 reads SEHNR; CDR2 reads FQNEAQ (reference sequence). The germline V and J ends were trimmed by 5 bases and 1 base, with 19 bases remaining between them. The CDR3, as DNA: TGTGCCAGCAGCCGCCGGGCGGAAGGACTGGGCACAGATACGCAGTATTTT. It specifies CASSRRAEGLGTDTQYF.

This clonotype showed up just a few times. The chain carries TRBV7-2 and TRBJ1-2; unclear D gene. From germline, CDR1 is SGHTA and CDR2 FQGNSA. The CDR3 loop spans 15 amino acids. V was pared by 5 bases and J by 0 bases, with 13 bases between. For the CDR3, the DNA is TGTGCCAGCAGCCCCCCGGCGCAGACTAACTATGGCTACACCTTC. Protein product: CASSPPAQTNYGYTF.

This clonotype was counted between two and nine times. The V and J genes are TRBV6-2 or TRBV6-3 and TRBJ1-1; 8 positions match TRBD1. The CDR3 totals 21 residues. V gave up 0 bases and J gave up 0 bases; unmatched junction bases: 18. CDR1 and CDR2 from the germline V gene are MNHEY and SVGEGT. The CDR3 protein is CASSYSFFGGQEPNLNTEAFF. In nucleotides, the CDR3 is TGTGCCAGCAGTTACTCGTTTTTCGGGGGACAGGAGCCCAACCTGAACACTGAAGCTTTCTTT.

A few counts support this clonotype. V gene TRBV5-1 combines with J gene TRBJ1-1; tentative D call: TRBD1 (5 bases). The CDR3 sequence is 12 residues long. Germline V lookup: CDR1 SGHRS, CDR2 YFSETQ. The V and J ends lost 0 bases and 8 bases respectively, with 8 bases between them. The CDR3 loop is CASSLGTKEAFF. CDR3 coding DNA: TGCGCCAGCAGCTTGGGGACAAAAGAAGCTTTCTTT.

The chain couples TRBV14 to TRBJ1-4, with TRBD1 matching over 9 bases. The J segment lost 4 bases and the V segment lost 0 bases, leaving 15 bases of the junction unmatched. The CDR3 contains 20 residues. Germline CDR1 and CDR2: SGHDN and FVKESK. As DNA, the CDR3 is TGTGCCAGCAGCCAAGAATTCCCCGGGACAGGGATTCGGAGTAATGAAAAACTGTTTTTT. This sequence encodes CASSQEFPGTGIRSNEKLFF.

As concerns this clonotype: A junction boundary mismatches the germline segment, possibly from a read error. V usage is TRBV12-3 or TRBV12-4 and J usage is TRBJ1-2; 12 bases align to TRBD1. This CDR3 spans 16 amino acids. CDR3 nucleotide sequence: TGTGCCGGCAGTTTAAGGGACAGGGGGCGAGGGGATGGCTACACCTTC. It translates to CAGSLRDRGRGDGYTF.

The CDR3 protein is CASSEIEQYF. The DNA of the CDR3 is TGTGCCAGCAGTGAGATAGAGCAGTACTTC. J is TRBJ2-7 and V is TRBV2, with unresolved D. The germline gives CDR1 SNHLY, CDR2 FYNNEI. CDR3 length: 10 amino acids. V was clipped by 3 bases and J by 7 bases, with 4 bases between them.

This clonotype was found a few times. The rearrangement joins TRBV6-5 to TRBJ1-5; possible D gene TRBD1, 5 bases. Trimming took off 0 bases at V and 11 bases at J, with 14 bases between the two ends. From germline, CDR1 is MNHEY and CDR2 SVGAGI. The CDR3 totals 14 residues. The CDR3 DNA reads TGTGCCAGCAGTTACTCAGACAGTCCCGTGGCCCAGCATTTT. Translated: CASSYSDSPVAQHF.

The rearrangement links TRBV7-2 to TRBJ1-1; maybe TRBD1 (5 bases). Trimming took 6 bases from V and 4 from J, leaving 18 bases between them. This CDR3 is built from 15 residues. Germline loops: CDR1 SGHTA, CDR2 FQGNSA. The CDR3 sequence is CASSAKQGEGTEAFF. The DNA of the CDR3 is TGTGCCAGCAGTGCTAAGCAGGGAGAGGGCACTGAAGCTTTCTTT.